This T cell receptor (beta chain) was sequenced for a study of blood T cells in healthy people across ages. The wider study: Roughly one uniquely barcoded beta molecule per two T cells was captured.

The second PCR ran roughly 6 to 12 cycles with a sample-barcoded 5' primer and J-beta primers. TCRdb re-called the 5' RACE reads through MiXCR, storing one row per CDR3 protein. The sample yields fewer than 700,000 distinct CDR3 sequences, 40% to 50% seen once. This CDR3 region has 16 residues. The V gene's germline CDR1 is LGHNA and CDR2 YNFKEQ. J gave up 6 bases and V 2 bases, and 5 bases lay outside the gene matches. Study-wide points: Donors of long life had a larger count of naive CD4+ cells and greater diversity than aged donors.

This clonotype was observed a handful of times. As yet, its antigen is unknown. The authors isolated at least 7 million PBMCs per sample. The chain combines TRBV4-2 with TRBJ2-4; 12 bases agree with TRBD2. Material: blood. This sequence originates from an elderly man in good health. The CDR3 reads CASSQLAGGRINIQYF. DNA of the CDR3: TGTGCCAGCAGCCAACTAGCGGGAGGGCGTATAAACATTCAGTACTTC.